What follows is one TCR beta chain and its context. Antigen specificity is unknown. TRB amplification used roughly 250 ng of peripheral blood genomic DNA. One tube held mixed TRB-A and TRB-B primer pools for touch-down PCR. For each CDR3 protein, TCRdb gives one entry from its re-call of the multiplex PCR reads, without DNA. The record lists about 1,200 distinct CDR3 sequences, of which the ten most abundant hold 25% to 35%. This CDR3 has 11 residues. Germline V lookup: CDR1 SQVTM, CDR2 ANQGSEA. This specimen belongs to a study of T cell clusters in autoimmune cytopenias. Study summary: TRB sequencing had a median approximately 50,000 reads and under 2,500 distinct clonotypes per sample. Study results and caveats: Primary autoimmune cytopenia patients appeared to lack physiological T cell clusters present in healthy donors.

Source material: peripheral blood. This sequence was found in a human donor with an autoimmune cytopenia or autoimmune hepatitis (not recorded which). The genes are TRBV29-1 and TRBJ2-1. CDR3: CSVVPDNEQFF.